The 20 T cell receptor beta chains below were found in one sample sequenced in a study of blood T cell repertoires in COVID-19. The protocol was immunoSEQ multiplex PCR, while the TCRdb copy is restricted to in-frame clones and leaves out a portion. The sample carries approximately 140,000 clones, roughly 84% recorded once. The sequencing sample was made of peripheral blood. Receptors were obtained from a man between 60 and 75 years old with acute or convalescent COVID-19.

J is TRBJ1-3 and V is TRBV2, with TRBD1 matching over 7 bases. The V segment lost 5 bases and the J segment 0 bases; nucleotides outside the gene matches: 4. CDR1 is SNHLY, CDR2 FYNNEI, per germline. The CDR3 runs to 15 residues. CDR3 DNA sequence: TGTGCCAGCAGTAATAGACAGGGCTCTGGAAACACCATATATTTT. Translated: CASSNRQGSGNTIYF.

The chain couples TRBV28 to TRBJ1-6; weak D call: TRBD1 (5 bases). Germline assignment: CDR1 MDHEN and CDR2 SYDVKM. The CDR3 covers 15 residues. Trimming removed 8 bases at V and 0 bases at J, with 11 bases between. In nucleotides, the CDR3 is TGTGCCAGCCAACAGGCGAGCTCCTATAATTCACCCCTCCACTTT. Amino acids: CASQQASSYNSPLHF.

V gene TRBV13 combines with J gene TRBJ1-1, with D tentatively TRBD1 (5 bases). In germline, CDR1 is PRHDT, CDR2 FYEKMQ (reference sequence). This CDR3 has 17 amino acids. Trimming pared 5 bases from V and 3 bases from J, leaving 22 bases between. This CDR3 reads CASSLGGGLGGYTEAFF. DNA of the CDR3: TGTGCCAGCAGCCTCGGTGGCGGACTCGGGGGGTACACTGAAGCTTTCTTT.

In DNA, the CDR3 is TGTGCCAGTCATAGCGGGGCTCGTACAGATACGCAGTATTTT. Amino acids: CASHSGARTDTQYF. The genes are TRBV9 and TRBJ2-3; 8 bases agree with TRBD2. The V and J ends lost 8 bases and 3 bases, in that order; junction bases with no gene match: 8. The CDR3 consists of 14 residues. The V gene's germline CDR1 is SGDLS and CDR2 YYNGEE.

This chain uses TRBV21-1 with TRBJ2-1; the table gives TRBD2 as D, unverified against the DNA. TRBV21-1 is listed as a pseudogene. This CDR3 spans 16 amino acids. CDR3 sequence: CASESTGREGHSEQFF. Here the CDR3 DNA reads TGTGCCAGCGAGAGCACGGGGCGGGAGGGCCATTCTGAGCAGTTCTTC.

This chain connects TRBV11-2 to TRBJ2-5, with 7 nucleotides matching TRBD1. From germline, CDR1 is SGHAT and CDR2 FQNNGV. After removal of 0 bases from V and 6 bases from J, the junction contained 10 bases not matched to a gene. This CDR3 is built from 16 residues. This chain's CDR3 is CASSLDPTGTEQTQYF. The CDR3 DNA sequence: TGTGCCAGCAGCTTAGACCCGACAGGGACGGAGCAGACCCAGTACTTC.

The V and J genes are TRBV10-1 and TRBJ2-3, with D uncertain. The CDR3 contains 14 residues. Trimming removed 2 bases from V and 0 bases from J, with 6 bases in between. Germline CDR1 and CDR2: WNHNN and SYGVQD (reference sequence). For the CDR3, the DNA is TGCGCCAGCAGTGAGACCGGGAGCACAGATACGCAGTATTTT. Its protein product is CASSETGSTDTQYF.

J is TRBJ2-1 and V is TRBV5-1, with 8 bases lining up with TRBD1. V gave up 4 bases and J gave up 6 bases; unmatched junction bases: 3. This CDR3 has 13 amino acids. CDR1 is SGHRS and CDR2 is YFSETQ in the germline V gene. Here the CDR3 reads CASSPDRVNEQFF. CDR3 in DNA: TGCGCCAGCAGCCCGGACAGGGTCAATGAGCAGTTCTTC.

This clone appeared a single time. The V call is TRBV7-9, the J call TRBJ2-3, with TRBD1 identical over 11 bases. CDR1 and CDR2 from the germline V gene are SEHNR and FQNEAQ (reference sequence). The J segment lost 5 bases and the V segment lost 5 bases, leaving 3 bases of the junction unmatched. The CDR3 consists of 14 residues. The CDR3 coding sequence is TGTGCCAGCAGCCCGGGACAGGGGGTAGATACGCAGTATTTT. Its translation is CASSPGQGVDTQYF. Using reference TRBV7-9 and TRBJ2-3 for the parts outside the CDR3, the full variable domain is DTGVSQNPRHKITKRGQNVTFRCDPISEHNRLYWYRQTLGQGPEFLTYFQNEAQLEKSRLLSDRFSAERPKGSFSTLEIQRTEQGDSAMYLCASSPGQGVDTQYFGPGTRLTVL.

The J gene is TRBJ2-1, the V gene TRBV5-1; D possibly corresponds to TRBD2 (5 bases). The germline gives CDR1 SGHRS, CDR2 YFSETQ. V lost 4 bases to trimming and J lost 9 bases, with 17 bases between them. The CDR3 covers 14 residues. DNA of the CDR3: TGCGCCAGCAGCGTCGAGGAGAGGGTCGCTGAGCAGTTCTTC. It yields the protein CASSVEERVAEQFF.

This clone was observed a single time. The chain couples TRBV4-1 to TRBJ1-6; D gene unclear. Germline assignment: CDR1 MGHRA and CDR2 YSYEKL. With 0 bases removed from V and 9 bases from J, the gap between germline ends came to 9 bases. The CDR3 covers 14 residues. The CDR3 nucleotides read TGCGCCAGCAGCCAAGATCCGGGGTTTTCACCCCTCCACTTT. Its protein product is CASSQDPGFSPLHF.

V is TRBV6-1 and J is TRBJ2-6, with TRBD2 matching 7 bases. Per the germline V gene, CDR1 is MNHNS and CDR2 is SASEGT. J lost 0 bases, V lost 4 bases, and 12 bases had no gene match. CDR3 length: 19 residues. The DNA of the CDR3 is TGTGCCAGCAGTGCCAGGGAGGGAGGGAGTAGCTCTGGGGCCAACGTCCTGACTTTC. Residues: CASSAREGGSSSGANVLTF.

The genes are TRBV12-2 and TRBJ1-2. TRBV12-2 is listed as a pseudogene. This CDR3 has 15 amino acids. The CDR3 DNA sequence: TGTGCAAGTCGCTTAGTGGGAGACACAAGGATGGGCTACACCTTC. Protein sequence: CASRLVGDTRMGYTF.

The chain carries TRBV15 and TRBJ2-7; possible D gene TRBD2, 6 bases. Germline CDR1 and CDR2: LNHNV and YYDKDF (reference sequence). V lost 5 bases and J 2 bases, leaving 13 bases between the germline ends. The length of the CDR3 is 14 residues. CDR3 region: CATSGGAGTYEQYF. CDR3 coding DNA: TGTGCCACCAGCGGGGGAGCGGGTACCTACGAGCAGTACTTC. Full variable domain (outside the CDR3, taken from reference TRBV15 and TRBJ2-7): DAMVIQNPRYQVTQFGKPVTLSCSQTLNHNVMYWYQQKSSQAPKLLFHYYDKDFNNEADTPDNFQSRRPNTSFCFLDIRSPGLGDTAMYLCATSGGAGTYEQYFGPGTRLTVT.

The chain has TRBV6-5 and TRBJ1-4, with 8 bases aligning to TRBD1. The CDR3 contains 15 residues. Trimming took 5 bases from V and 6 from J; bases not matched to a gene: 8. Germline CDR1 MNHEY, CDR2 SVGAGI. The CDR3 bases are TGTGCCAGCAGTCCGCCGACGACAGGGGATGAAAAACTGTTTTTT. Its protein is CASSPPTTGDEKLFF.

The chain recombines TRBV2 with TRBJ1-2; TRBD1 matches 8 bases. Germline loops: CDR1 SNHLY, CDR2 FYNNEI. The V and J ends lost 1 base and 8 bases, in that order; junction bases with no gene match: 6. The CDR3 has 14 amino acids. CDR3 in amino acids: CASSEDRGKWGYTF. CDR3 sequence (DNA): TGTGCCAGCAGTGAAGACAGGGGGAAATGGGGCTACACCTTC.

V usage is TRBV9 and J usage is TRBJ1-2, with 9 bases aligning to TRBD1. Germline CDR1 reads SGDLS; CDR2 reads YYNGEE. This CDR3 comprises 14 residues. Trimming took 3 bases from V and 5 from J; bases not matched to a gene: 5. The CDR3 reads CASSARTGVYGYTF. CDR3 sequence (DNA): TGTGCCAGCAGCGCCCGGACAGGGGTATATGGCTACACCTTC.

As to this clone: The sample holds other DNA sequences that translate to the same CDR3. J is TRBJ2-3 and V is TRBV9; 9 positions agree with TRBD2. This CDR3 is built from 14 residues. V dropped 5 bases and J dropped 3; count of bases not matched to a gene: 4. The germline gives CDR1 SGDLS, CDR2 YYNGEE. CDR3 sequence (DNA): TGTGCCAGCAGTCCGGGACTAGCAACAGATACGCAGTATTTT. This sequence encodes CASSPGLATDTQYF.

This clone has more than one count but fewer than ten. This chain uses TRBV5-4 with TRBJ2-3, with TRBD1 as a possible D gene (5 bases). The germline V gene encodes CDR1 SGHNT and CDR2 YYREEE (reference sequence). The CDR3 runs to 14 residues. Between the trimmed V and J ends, which lost 2 bases and 5 bases, there was a span of 12 bases. DNA for the CDR3: TGTGCCAGCAGCTTCGGGCAGGGAATAGATACGCAGTATTTT. It is translated as CASSFGQGIDTQYF.

The V and J genes are TRBV5-3 and TRBJ2-7, with TRBD1 identical over 10 bases. TRBV5-3 is sorted into the ORF group, with uncertain function. There are 14 residues in the CDR3. V shed 4 bases and J 5 bases; nucleotides not matched to a gene: 6. CDR3 in amino acids: CARSPTGTGDEQYF. The DNA of the CDR3 is TGTGCCAGAAGCCCAACCGGGACAGGGGACGAGCAGTACTTC.